Reported below is one T cell receptor (beta chain). These data originate in a study of blood T cell repertoires in COVID-19. About the research overall: Acute and convalescent COVID-19 specimens originated in the United States, Italy and Spain. Nucleic acid was either cDNA or gDNA, and it came from T cells, B-cell-depleted T cells, or PBMCs.

The germline gives CDR1 MDHEN, CDR2 SYDVKM. The V and J ends lost 7 bases and 0 bases, in that order; junction bases with no gene match: 21. The CDR3 loop spans 20 amino acids. Per the original data handling: Quantification of nucleated cells was approximated via reference gene primer amplification. Assay: immunoSEQ multiplex PCR; the TCRdb copy retains only in-frame clones and omits some. The V and J calls and clone size come from that table; D and trimming were worked out from the DNA. The repertoire includes over 65,000 clones, around 81% of them detected once, and about 40% sits in the top ten. Sequenced sample: peripheral blood. The source of this sequence is a man of 80 years or more with acute or convalescent COVID-19. V and J are TRBV28 and TRBJ1-3; TRBD1 aligns across 7 bases. The DNA for the CDR3 is TGTGCCAGCATTCCTTTCGGCGCTTCAGGGGGACCGCACTCTGGAAACACCATATATTTT. Protein sequence: CASIPFGASGGPHSGNTIYF.